The 28 T cell receptor beta chains below all came from one sample that was sequenced in a study of blood T cell repertoires in COVID-19. The repertoire was sequenced with immunoSEQ multiplex PCR; TCRdb's copy has only in-frame clones and lacks some. The table records 300,000 or so clones, approximately 93% of them present only once. Sequencing was carried out using peripheral blood. The receptors were sampled from a woman aged 25 to 39 with COVID-19, enrolled during active disease.

This clone is a singleton in its sample. The V gene is TRBV5-4, the J gene TRBJ1-4; D gene uncertain. Germline CDR1 SGHNT, CDR2 YYREEE (reference sequence). The CDR3 totals 14 residues. V was pared by 0 bases and J by 8 bases, with 11 bases between. The CDR3 is CASSLEPWAEKLFF. DNA of the CDR3: TGTGCCAGCAGCTTGGAACCATGGGCCGAAAAACTGTTTTTT.

CDR3 sequence: CASSVSISGGAITEAFF. The CDR3, as DNA: TGTGCCAGCAGCGTATCAATTTCAGGGGGCGCGATAACTGAAGCTTTCTTT. The chain uses TRBV9 and TRBJ1-1; 8 bases match TRBD1. Trimming took 1 base from V and 5 from J; bases not matched to a gene: 13. The CDR3 consists of 17 residues. The germline V gene encodes CDR1 SGDLS and CDR2 YYNGEE.

The rearrangement joins TRBV6-5 to TRBJ1-1; 7 nucleotides line up with TRBD1. The CDR3 sequence is 14 residues long. The germline gives CDR1 MNHEY, CDR2 SVGAGI. With V trimmed by 3 bases and J by 2 bases, 3 bases remained unmatched. Here the CDR3 reads CASSYRTGNTEAFF. The CDR3 DNA is TGTGCCAGCAGTTATCGGACAGGTAACACTGAAGCTTTCTTT.

This chain uses TRBV5-6 with TRBJ1-6; 7 positions agree with TRBD1. CDR3 length: 17 residues. The V and J ends lost 0 bases and 3 bases, in that order; junction bases with no gene match: 6. Germline assignment: CDR1 SGHDT and CDR2 YYEEEE. The DNA for the CDR3 is TGTGCCAGCAGCTTGGCTCAAGGGGGCTACTATAATTCACCCCTCCACTTT. This sequence encodes CASSLAQGGYYNSPLHF.

The J gene is TRBJ2-1, the V gene TRBV4-1, with TRBD1 matching over 8 bases. The CDR3 spans 15 residues. The V gene's germline CDR1 is MGHRA and CDR2 YSYEKL. J lost 8 bases, V lost 1 base, and 7 bases had no gene match. CDR3 sequence (DNA): TGCGCCAGCAGCCAAGTGGACAGGGCTGGGGATGAGCAGTTCTTC. It yields the protein CASSQVDRAGDEQFF.

This chain connects TRBV18 to TRBJ2-7; perhaps TRBD2 as D (5 bases). The CDR3 consists of 12 residues. Trimming took 2 bases from V and 3 from J, leaving 5 bases between them. Germline-derived CDR1 and CDR2 are KGHSH and LQKENI. The CDR3 sequence is CASSPAGYEQYF. The DNA of the CDR3 is TGTGCCAGCTCACCAGCGGGCTACGAGCAGTACTTC. The variable domain in full, completed from reference TRBV18 and TRBJ2-7, reads NAGVMQNPRHLVRRRGQEARLRCSPMKGHSHVYWYRQLPEEGLKFMVYLQKENIIDESGMPKERFSAEFPKEGPSILRIQQVVRGDSAAYFCASSPAGYEQYFGPGTRLTVT.

The V gene is TRBV19, the J gene TRBJ2-1, with TRBD2 identical over 10 bases. Per germline, CDR1 LNHDA and CDR2 SQIVND (reference sequence). This CDR3 contains 14 residues. The V segment lost 4 bases and the J segment 9 bases; nucleotides outside the gene matches: 6. CDR3 protein: CASSSLAGVGEQFF. In DNA, the CDR3 is TGTGCCAGTAGTAGTCTAGCGGGAGTAGGTGAGCAGTTCTTC.

This chain connects TRBV6-5 to TRBJ1-3; D is possibly TRBD1 (5 bases). In germline, CDR1 is MNHEY, CDR2 SVGAGI. V dropped 2 bases and J dropped 8 bases, with 13 bases sitting between them. There are 14 residues in the CDR3. In nucleotides, the CDR3 is TGTGCCAGCAGTTACCAGTGGGGGGTGGACACCATATATTTT. This sequence encodes CASSYQWGVDTIYF.

On this clone itself: Different DNA sequences within this sample yield the same CDR3. The rearrangement uses TRBV3-1 (or the pseudogene TRBV3-2) and TRBJ2-5, with D unclear. This CDR3 region has 12 residues. Trimming removed 2 bases at V and 4 bases at J, with 5 bases between. From germline, CDR1 is LGHDT and CDR2 YNNKEL (reference sequence). In DNA form, the CDR3 reads TGTGCCAGCAGCCAACGCGGAGAGACCCAGTACTTC. This sequence encodes CASSQRGETQYF.

This chain links TRBV4-2 with TRBJ1-3; D uncertain. The V gene's germline CDR1 is LGHNA and CDR2 YNFKEQ. The CDR3 spans 17 residues. Trimming stripped 1 base from V and 0 bases from J, with 13 bases between. This chain's CDR3 is CASSQVVSLISGNTIYF. CDR3 nucleotide sequence: TGTGCCAGCAGCCAAGTAGTTTCGCTAATCTCTGGAAACACCATATATTTT.

In this sample, this clone turned up a few times. The gene calls are TRBV27 and TRBJ2-7; TRBD2 agrees at 14 bases. This CDR3 spans 20 amino acids. With 6 bases clipped from V and 1 base from J, the junction kept 17 bases outside the gene matches. Germline V gene data show CDR1 as MNHEY and CDR2 as SMNVEV (reference sequence). The CDR3 DNA reads as TGTGCCAGCAGCCCTGGCATCCGCGGGACTAGCGGGAGAGGGTCCTACGAGCAGTACTTC. Encoded protein: CASSPGIRGTSGRGSYEQYF.

The CDR3 nucleotides are TGTGCAAGTCGCTTCGATGCTCCGGGACTAGCGGGCTACGAGCAGTACTTC. It encodes CASRFDAPGLAGYEQYF. J is TRBJ2-7 and V is TRBV12-2; the table names TRBD2, a call not compared with the DNA. TRBV12-2 is recorded as a pseudogene. There are 17 residues in the CDR3.

The V gene is TRBV30, the J gene TRBJ1-6; the D gene is possibly TRBD1 (6 bases). The CDR3 totals 13 residues. Germline CDR1 is GTSNPN and CDR2 is SVGIG (reference sequence). The DNA for the CDR3 is TGTGCTTGGGGGACAACCGATAATTCACCCCTCCACTTT. This encodes CAWGTTDNSPLHF.

The chain employs TRBV10-3 and TRBJ1-2, with D tentatively TRBD1 (5 bases). The CDR3 has 13 amino acids. V dropped 3 bases and J dropped 4 bases, with 9 bases sitting between them. Germline V gene sequence: CDR1 ENHRY, CDR2 SYGVKD. CDR3 loop: CAISDERGYGYTF. The CDR3, as DNA: TGTGCCATCAGTGATGAAAGGGGCTATGGCTACACCTTC.

This chain connects TRBV6-4 to TRBJ1-6, with TRBD1 matching 10 bases. From germline, CDR1 is MRHNA and CDR2 SNTAGT. The CDR3 sequence is 14 residues long. Unmatched junction bases numbered 7, after V lost 7 bases and J lost 10 bases. CDR3 DNA: TGTGCCAGCAACCGGGACAGGGGTCGATCACCCCTCCACTTT. It translates to CASNRDRGRSPLHF.

Remarks on this clone: This may be a read error, as it is one base from a much larger clone. This chain connects TRBV27 to TRBJ1-4; a possible D gene is TRBD1 (5 bases). The CDR3 is 15 amino acids. V shed 8 bases and J shed 8 bases, with 21 bases lying between them. Germline-derived CDR1 and CDR2 are MNHEY and SMNVEV (reference sequence). DNA of the CDR3: TGTGCCAGCTGGGGGGGATGGGGGAGAGAAGAAAAACTGTTTTTT. This gives the protein CASWGGWGREEKLFF.

The chain joins TRBV5-4 to TRBJ2-5; D may be TRBD2 (6 bases). CDR3 length equals 15 residues. The V end lost 0 bases, the J end lost 3 bases, and 12 bases lay between the germline ends. Germline CDR1 SGHNT, CDR2 YYREEE (reference sequence). CDR3 residues: CASSLEGGGKETQYF. In DNA, the CDR3 is TGTGCCAGCAGCTTGGAGGGTGGCGGGAAAGAGACCCAGTACTTC.

The J gene is TRBJ2-1, the V gene TRBV5-6; tentative D call: TRBD1 (6 bases). The CDR3 has 15 residues. The V gene lost 4 bases and the J gene lost 4 bases, with 15 bases spanning the gap. Looked up from germline, CDR1 is SGHDT and CDR2 is YYEEEE. This CDR3 reads CASSLRGGHYNEQFF. CDR3 sequence (DNA): TGTGCCAGCAGCCTAAGAGGGGGACATTACAATGAGCAGTTCTTC. Full variable domain (outside the CDR3, taken from reference TRBV5-6 and TRBJ2-1): DAGVTQSPTHLIKTRGQQVTLRCSPKSGHDTVSWYQQALGQGPQFIFQYYEEEERQRGNFPDRFSGHQFPNYSSELNVNALLLGDSALYLCASSLRGGHYNEQFFGPGTRLTVL.

V usage is TRBV4-1 and J usage is TRBJ1-1, with D perhaps TRBD1 (5 bases). Trimming took 0 bases from V and 11 from J, leaving 16 bases between them. This CDR3 comprises 14 residues. Looked up from germline, CDR1 is MGHRA and CDR2 is YSYEKL. The CDR3 region is CASSQDIPGFRAFF. The CDR3 region has the DNA TGCGCCAGCAGCCAAGATATTCCAGGGTTTCGGGCTTTCTTT.

This chain joins TRBV19 and TRBJ1-1; D is perhaps TRBD1 (5 bases). The CDR3 covers 15 residues. V lost 6 bases to trimming and J lost 1 base, with 15 bases between them. Germline loops: CDR1 LNHDA, CDR2 SQIVND (reference sequence). The CDR3 region has the DNA TGTGCCAGTAGGGAACAGGTACTCTCGAACACTGAAGCTTTCTTT. This gives the protein CASREQVLSNTEAFF.

J is TRBJ2-2 and V is TRBV3-1 (or the pseudogene TRBV3-2); 8 bases fit TRBD2. Germline assignment: CDR1 LGHDT and CDR2 YNNKEL (reference sequence). This CDR3 contains 14 residues. Germline trimming cut 4 bases from V and 5 bases from J; bases unmatched to any gene: 3. CDR3 sequence reads: CASSRREGTGELFF. The CDR3 coding sequence is TGTGCCAGCAGCCGACGGGAGGGGACCGGGGAGCTGTTTTTT.

The chain carries TRBV27 and TRBJ1-3, with TRBD1 identical over 9 bases. The CDR3 loop spans 19 amino acids. V lost 7 bases, J lost 1 base, and 17 bases stayed unmatched. CDR1 is MNHEY and CDR2 is SMNVEV in the germline V gene (reference sequence). The CDR3 reads CASNIEHPWTGASGNTIYF. CDR3 DNA: TGTGCCAGCAATATTGAACATCCCTGGACAGGGGCTTCTGGAAACACCATATATTTT.

This clone was found once. The chain carries TRBV3-1 (or the pseudogene TRBV3-2) and TRBJ1-1; no reliable D call. Germline V lookup: CDR1 LGHDT, CDR2 YNNKEL (reference sequence). Trimming pared 0 bases from V and 5 bases from J, leaving 13 bases between. CDR3 length: 15 amino acids. The CDR3 sequence: CASSQELGSGTEAFF. The CDR3 DNA is TGTGCCAGCAGCCAAGAATTGGGGAGTGGGACTGAAGCTTTCTTT.

The V and J genes are TRBV7-3 and TRBJ1-5; 11 bases are shared with TRBD1. The germline V gene encodes CDR1 SGHTA and CDR2 FQGTGA. V dropped 7 bases and J dropped 0; count of bases not matched to a gene: 8. The CDR3 has 17 residues. The CDR3 sequence: CASKNRDRGYSNQPQHF. As DNA, the CDR3 is TGTGCCAGCAAAAACCGGGACAGGGGGTATAGCAATCAGCCCCAGCATTTT.

This chain connects TRBV3-1 (or the pseudogene TRBV3-2) to TRBJ2-1; TRBD1 aligns across 9 bases. V lost 2 bases and J lost 7; bases outside the gene matches: 6. CDR3 length equals 15 residues. The germline V gene has CDR1 LGHDT and CDR2 YNNKEL (reference sequence). CDR3 protein: CASSQKGQGWNEQFF. The DNA of the CDR3 is TGTGCCAGCAGCCAAAAGGGACAGGGATGGAATGAGCAGTTCTTC.

The rearrangement joins TRBV25-1 to TRBJ2-1, with D unresolved. The CDR3 sequence is 13 residues long. The V and J ends lost 2 bases and 6 bases respectively, with 8 bases between them. Germline CDR1 and CDR2: MGHDK and SYGVNS. The DNA for the CDR3 is TGTGCCAGCAGTGAAAACCTATTCAATGAGCAGTTCTTC. It translates to CASSENLFNEQFF.

J is TRBJ2-2 and V is TRBV24-1, with a possible D match to TRBD1 (5 bases). From germline, CDR1 is KGHDR and CDR2 SFDVKD. The V gene lost 4 bases and the J gene lost 9 bases, with 11 bases spanning the gap. This CDR3 comprises 13 residues. CDR3 region: CATSELQGRELFF. DNA of the CDR3: TGTGCCACCAGTGAACTTCAGGGCCGGGAGCTGTTTTTT.

The CDR3 protein is CASSYTGTSQETQYF. In DNA, the CDR3 is TGTGCCAGCAGTTACACGGGGACTAGCCAAGAGACCCAGTACTTC. V usage is TRBV6-5 and J usage is TRBJ2-5, with TRBD2 identical over 8 bases. Per the germline V gene, CDR1 is MNHEY and CDR2 is SVGAGI. Trimming took 2 bases from V and 1 from J; bases not matched to a gene: 3. This CDR3 contains 15 residues.